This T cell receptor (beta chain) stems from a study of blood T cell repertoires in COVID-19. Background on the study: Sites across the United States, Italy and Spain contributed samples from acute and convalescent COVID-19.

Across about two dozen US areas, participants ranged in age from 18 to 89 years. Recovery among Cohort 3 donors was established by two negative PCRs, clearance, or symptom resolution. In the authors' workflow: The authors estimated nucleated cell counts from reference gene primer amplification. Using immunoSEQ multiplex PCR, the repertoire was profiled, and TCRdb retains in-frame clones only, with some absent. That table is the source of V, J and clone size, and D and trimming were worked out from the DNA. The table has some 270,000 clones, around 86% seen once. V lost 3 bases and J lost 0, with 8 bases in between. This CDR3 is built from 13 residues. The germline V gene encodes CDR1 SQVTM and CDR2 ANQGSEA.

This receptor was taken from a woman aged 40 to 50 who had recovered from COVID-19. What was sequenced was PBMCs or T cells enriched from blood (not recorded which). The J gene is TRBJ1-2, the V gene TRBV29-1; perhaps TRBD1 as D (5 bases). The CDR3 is CSVDDRTNYGYTF. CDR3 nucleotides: TGCAGCGTTGATGACAGAACTAACTATGGCTACACCTTC.